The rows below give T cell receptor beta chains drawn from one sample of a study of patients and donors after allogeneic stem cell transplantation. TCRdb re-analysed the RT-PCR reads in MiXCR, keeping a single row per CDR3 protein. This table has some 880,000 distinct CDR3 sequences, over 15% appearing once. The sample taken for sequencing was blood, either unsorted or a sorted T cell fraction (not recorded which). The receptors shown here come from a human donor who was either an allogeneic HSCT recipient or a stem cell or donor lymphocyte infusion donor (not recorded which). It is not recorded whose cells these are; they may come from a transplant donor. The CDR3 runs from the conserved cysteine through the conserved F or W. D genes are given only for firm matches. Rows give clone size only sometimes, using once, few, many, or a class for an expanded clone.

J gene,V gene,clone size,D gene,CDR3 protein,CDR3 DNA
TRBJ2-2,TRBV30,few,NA,CAWSNEAGTGELFF,TGTGCCTGGTCAAACGAGGCGGGCACCGGGGAGCTGTTTTTT
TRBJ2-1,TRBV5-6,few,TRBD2,CASSFRGSGGEGEQFF,TGTGCCAGCAGCTTCCGGGGTAGCGGGGGGGAAGGTGAGCAGTTCTTC
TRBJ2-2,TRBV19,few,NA,CASNNNVVRELFF,TGTGCCAGTAATAATAATGTTGTCCGGGAGCTGTTTTTT
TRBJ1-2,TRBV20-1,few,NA,CSAEAQGEYGYTF,TGCAGTGCTGAGGCACAGGGAGAATATGGCTACACCTTC
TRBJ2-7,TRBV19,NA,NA,CASSRERDSYEQYF,TGTGCCAGTAGTAGAGAACGGGACTCCTACGAGCAGTACTTC
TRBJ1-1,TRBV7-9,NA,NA,CASSLGETGRNTEAFF,TGTGCCAGCAGCTTAGGTGAGACGGGGAGAAACACTGAAGCTTTCTTT
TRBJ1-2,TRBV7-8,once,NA,CASSLEGYPINYGYTF,TGTGCCAGCAGCTTAGAAGGATACCCCATTAACTATGGCTACACCTTC
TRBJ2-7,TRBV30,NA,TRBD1,CAWTKDRVSYEQYF,TGTGCCTGGACTAAAGACAGGGTGTCTTACGAGCAGTACTTC
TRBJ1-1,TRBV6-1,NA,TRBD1,CASSRGGPGTEAFF,TGTGCCAGCAGTCGAGGGGGCCCCGGGACTGAAGCTTTCTTT
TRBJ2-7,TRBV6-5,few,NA,CASRDGTYEQYF,TGTGCCAGCAGAGATGGGACCTACGAGCAGTACTTC
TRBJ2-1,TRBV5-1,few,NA,CASSFWVRQAADNEQFF,TGCGCCAGCAGCTTCTGGGTCCGACAGGCGGCGGACAATGAGCAGTTCTTC
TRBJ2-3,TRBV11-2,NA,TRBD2,CASSSTGLARSTDTQYF,TGTGCCAGCAGCTCCACCGGACTAGCCCGAAGCACAGATACGCAGTATTTT
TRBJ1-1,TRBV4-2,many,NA,CASSQPGTANTEAFF,TGTGCCAGCAGCCAGCCCGGGACCGCAAACACTGAAGCTTTCTTT
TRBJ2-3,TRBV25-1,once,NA,CASSNRVHTDTQYF,TGTGCCAGCAGTAACCGGGTCCACACAGATACGCAGTATTTT
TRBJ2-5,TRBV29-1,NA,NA,CSVLGDQETQYF,TGCAGCGTTTTAGGAGATCAAGAGACCCAGTACTTC